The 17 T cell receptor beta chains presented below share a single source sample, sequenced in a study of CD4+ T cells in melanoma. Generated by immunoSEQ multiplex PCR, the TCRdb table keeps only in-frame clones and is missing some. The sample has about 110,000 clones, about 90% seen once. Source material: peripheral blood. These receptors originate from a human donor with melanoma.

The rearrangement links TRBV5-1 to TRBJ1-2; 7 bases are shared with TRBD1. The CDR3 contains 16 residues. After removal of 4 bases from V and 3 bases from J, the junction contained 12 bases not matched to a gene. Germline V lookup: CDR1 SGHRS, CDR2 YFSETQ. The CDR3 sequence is CASSRTGQRSDYGYTF. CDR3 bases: TGCGCCAGCAGCAGAACGGGACAGCGATCCGACTATGGCTACACCTTC.

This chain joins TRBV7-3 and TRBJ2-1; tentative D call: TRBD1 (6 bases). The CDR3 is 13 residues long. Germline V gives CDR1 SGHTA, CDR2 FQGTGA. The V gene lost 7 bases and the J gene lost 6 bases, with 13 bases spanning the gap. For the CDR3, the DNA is TGTGCCAGCACCTTGAGCAGGGGCAATGAGCAGTTCTTC. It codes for CASTLSRGNEQFF. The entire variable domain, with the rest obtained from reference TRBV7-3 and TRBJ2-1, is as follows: GAGVSQTPSNKVTEKGKYVELRCDPISGHTALYWYRQSLGQGPEFLIYFQGTGAADDSGLPNDRFFAVRPEGSVSTLKIQRTERGDSAVYLCASTLSRGNEQFFGPGTRLTVL.

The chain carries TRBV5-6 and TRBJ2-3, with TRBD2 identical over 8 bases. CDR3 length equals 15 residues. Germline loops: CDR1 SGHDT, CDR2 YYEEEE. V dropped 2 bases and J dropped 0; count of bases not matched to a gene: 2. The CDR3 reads CASSLLAVSTDTQYF. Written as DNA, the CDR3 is TGTGCCAGCAGCTTACTAGCGGTTAGCACAGATACGCAGTATTTT.

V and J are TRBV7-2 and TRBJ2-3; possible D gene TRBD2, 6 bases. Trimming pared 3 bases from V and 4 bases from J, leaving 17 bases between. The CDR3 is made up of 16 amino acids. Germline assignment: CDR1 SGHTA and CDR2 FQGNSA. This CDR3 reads CASSFRLQGGADTQYF. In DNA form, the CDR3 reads TGTGCCAGCAGCTTTCGTTTGCAGGGAGGCGCAGATACGCAGTATTTT.

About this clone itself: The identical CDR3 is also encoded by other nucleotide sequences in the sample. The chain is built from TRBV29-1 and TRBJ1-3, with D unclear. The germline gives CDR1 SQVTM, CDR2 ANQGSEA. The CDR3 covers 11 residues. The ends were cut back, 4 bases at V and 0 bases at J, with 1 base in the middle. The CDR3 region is CSVGSGNTIYF. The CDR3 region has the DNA TGCAGCGTTGGCTCTGGAAACACCATATATTTT.

The CDR3 loop reads CAISESSPNYGYTF. The CDR3 DNA is TGTGCCATCAGTGAGTCCTCACCTAACTATGGCTACACCTTC. This chain links TRBV10-3 with TRBJ1-2; D ambiguous. Trimming removed 0 bases from V and 0 bases from J, with 5 bases in between. CDR1 and CDR2 (germline): ENHRY, SYGVKD. The CDR3 totals 14 residues.

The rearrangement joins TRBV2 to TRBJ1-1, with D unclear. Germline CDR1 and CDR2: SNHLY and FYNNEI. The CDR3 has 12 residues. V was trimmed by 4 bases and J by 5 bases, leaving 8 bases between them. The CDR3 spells CASSAQVTEAFF. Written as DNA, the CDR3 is TGTGCCAGCAGTGCGCAGGTAACTGAAGCTTTCTTT.

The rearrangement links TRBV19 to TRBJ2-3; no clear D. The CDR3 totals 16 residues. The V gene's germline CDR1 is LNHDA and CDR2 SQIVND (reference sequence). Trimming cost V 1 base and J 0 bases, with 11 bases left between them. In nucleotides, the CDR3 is TGTGCCAGTAGTATAGGTGTGGGGTCGAGCACAGATACGCAGTATTTT. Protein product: CASSIGVGSSTDTQYF.

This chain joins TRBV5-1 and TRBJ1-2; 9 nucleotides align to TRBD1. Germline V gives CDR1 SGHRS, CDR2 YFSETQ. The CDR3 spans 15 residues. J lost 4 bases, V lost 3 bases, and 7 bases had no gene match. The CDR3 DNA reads TGCGCCAGCAGCTCGGGACAGGGAAATCGCTATGGCTACACCTTC. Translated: CASSSGQGNRYGYTF.

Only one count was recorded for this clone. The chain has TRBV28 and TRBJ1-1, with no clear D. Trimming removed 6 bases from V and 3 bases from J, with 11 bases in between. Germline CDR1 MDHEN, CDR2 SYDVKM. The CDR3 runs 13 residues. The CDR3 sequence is CASRGITDTEAFF. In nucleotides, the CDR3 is TGTGCCAGCAGAGGGATTACGGACACTGAAGCTTTCTTT. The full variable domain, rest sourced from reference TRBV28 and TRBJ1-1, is DVKVTQSSRYLVKRTGEKVFLECVQDMDHENMFWYRQDPGLGLRLIYFSYDVKMKEKGDIPEGYSVSREKKERFSLILESASTNQTSMYLCASRGITDTEAFFGQGTRLTVV.

CDR3 protein: CASSMVGQPQHF. The DNA of the CDR3 is TGTGCCAGTAGTATGGTCGGGCAGCCCCAGCATTTT. The J gene is TRBJ1-5, the V gene TRBV19, with D unresolved. This CDR3 has 12 residues. CDR1 and CDR2 from the germline V gene are LNHDA and SQIVND (reference sequence). Deletions cut 3 bases from V and 7 bases from J, with 7 bases between.

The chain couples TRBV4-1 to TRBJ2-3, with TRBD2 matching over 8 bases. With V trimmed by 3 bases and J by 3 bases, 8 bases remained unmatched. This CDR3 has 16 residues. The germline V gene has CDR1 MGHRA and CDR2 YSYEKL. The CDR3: CASSQYPGGLTDTQYF. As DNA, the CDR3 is TGCGCCAGCAGCCAGTACCCGGGGGGGCTAACAGATACGCAGTATTTT.

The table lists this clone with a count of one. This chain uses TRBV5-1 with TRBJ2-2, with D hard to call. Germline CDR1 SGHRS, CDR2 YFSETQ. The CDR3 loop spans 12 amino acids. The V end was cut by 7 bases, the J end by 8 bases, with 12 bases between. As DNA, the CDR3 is TGCGCCAGCTCTCTTTTAGGAGGGGAGCTGTTTTTT. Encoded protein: CASSLLGGELFF.

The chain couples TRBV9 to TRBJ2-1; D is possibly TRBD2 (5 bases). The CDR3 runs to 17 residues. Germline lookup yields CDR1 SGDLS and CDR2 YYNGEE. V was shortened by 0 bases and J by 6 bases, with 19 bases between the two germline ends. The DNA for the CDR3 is TGTGCCAGCAGCGTAGAGCGGAGTAGCGTTGTTGGCAATGAGCAGTTCTTC. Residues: CASSVERSSVVGNEQFF.

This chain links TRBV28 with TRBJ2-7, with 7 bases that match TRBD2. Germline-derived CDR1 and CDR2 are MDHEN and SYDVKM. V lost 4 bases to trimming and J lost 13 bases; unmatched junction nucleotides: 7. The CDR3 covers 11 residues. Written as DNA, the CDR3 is TGTGCCAGCAGTTCTCAGCGGGATCCCTACTTC. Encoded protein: CASSSQRDPYF.

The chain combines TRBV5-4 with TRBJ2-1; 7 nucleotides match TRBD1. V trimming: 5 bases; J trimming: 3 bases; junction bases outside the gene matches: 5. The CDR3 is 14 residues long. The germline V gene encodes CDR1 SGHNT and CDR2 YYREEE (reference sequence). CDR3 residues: CASSPGTVYNEQFF. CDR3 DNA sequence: TGTGCCAGCAGTCCCGGGACAGTCTACAATGAGCAGTTCTTC.

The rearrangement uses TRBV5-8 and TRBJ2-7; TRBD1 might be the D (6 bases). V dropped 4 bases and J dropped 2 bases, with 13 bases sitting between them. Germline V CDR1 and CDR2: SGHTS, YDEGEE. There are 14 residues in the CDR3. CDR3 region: CASSEQGGPYEQYF. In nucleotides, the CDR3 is TGTGCCAGCAGCGAACAGGGTGGACCCTACGAGCAGTACTTC. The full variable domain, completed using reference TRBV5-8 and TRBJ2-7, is EAGVTQSPTHLIKTRGQQATLRCSPISGHTSVYWYQQALGLGLQFLLWYDEGEERNRGNFPPRFSGRQFPNYSSELNVNALELEDSALYLCASSEQGGPYEQYFGPGTRLTVT.